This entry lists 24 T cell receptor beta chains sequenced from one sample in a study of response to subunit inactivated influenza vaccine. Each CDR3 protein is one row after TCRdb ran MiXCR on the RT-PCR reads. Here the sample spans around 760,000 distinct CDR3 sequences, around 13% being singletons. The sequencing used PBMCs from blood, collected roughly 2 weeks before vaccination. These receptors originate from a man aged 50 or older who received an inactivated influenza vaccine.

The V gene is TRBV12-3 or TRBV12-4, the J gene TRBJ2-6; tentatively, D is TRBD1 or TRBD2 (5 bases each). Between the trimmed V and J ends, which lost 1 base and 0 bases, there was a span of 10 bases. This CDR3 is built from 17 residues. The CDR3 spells CASSLVGRSSGANVLTF. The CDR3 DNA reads TGTGCCAGCAGTTTAGTGGGACGGAGCTCTGGGGCCAACGTCCTGACTTTC.

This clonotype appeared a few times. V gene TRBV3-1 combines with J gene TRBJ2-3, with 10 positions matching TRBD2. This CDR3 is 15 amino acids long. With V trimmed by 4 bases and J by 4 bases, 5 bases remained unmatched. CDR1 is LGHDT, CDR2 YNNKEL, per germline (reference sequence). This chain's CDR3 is CASSLSGRGPDTQYF. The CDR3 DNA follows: TGTGCCAGCAGCCTGAGCGGGAGGGGACCAGATACGCAGTATTTT.

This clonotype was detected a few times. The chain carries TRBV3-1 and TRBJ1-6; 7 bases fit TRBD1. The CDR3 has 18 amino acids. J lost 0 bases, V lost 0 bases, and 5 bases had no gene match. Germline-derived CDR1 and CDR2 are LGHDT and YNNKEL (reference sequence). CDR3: CASSQEQGFSSYNSPLHF. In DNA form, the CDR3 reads TGTGCCAGCAGCCAAGAACAGGGGTTCAGCTCCTATAATTCACCCCTCCACTTT.

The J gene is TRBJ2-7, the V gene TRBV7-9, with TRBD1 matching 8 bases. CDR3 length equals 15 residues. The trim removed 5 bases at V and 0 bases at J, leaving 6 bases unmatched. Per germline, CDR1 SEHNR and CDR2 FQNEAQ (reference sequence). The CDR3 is CASSLGQALSYEQYF. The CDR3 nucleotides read TGTGCCAGCAGCCTGGGACAGGCTCTCTCCTACGAGCAGTACTTC. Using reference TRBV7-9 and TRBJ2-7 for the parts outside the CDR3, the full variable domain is DTGVSQNPRHKITKRGQNVTFRCDPISEHNRLYWYRQTLGQGPEFLTYFQNEAQLEKSRLLSDRFSAERPKGSFSTLEIQRTEQGDSAMYLCASSLGQALSYEQYFGPGTRLTVT.

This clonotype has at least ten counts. The CDR3, as DNA: TGTGCCAGCAGTTTCGGACTGAATACGCAGTATTTT. This translates into CASSFGLNTQYF. The chain combines TRBV12-3 or TRBV12-4 with TRBJ2-3; D is perhaps TRBD2 (5 bases). The V and J ends lost 3 bases and 7 bases respectively, with 8 bases between them. CDR3 length: 12 amino acids.

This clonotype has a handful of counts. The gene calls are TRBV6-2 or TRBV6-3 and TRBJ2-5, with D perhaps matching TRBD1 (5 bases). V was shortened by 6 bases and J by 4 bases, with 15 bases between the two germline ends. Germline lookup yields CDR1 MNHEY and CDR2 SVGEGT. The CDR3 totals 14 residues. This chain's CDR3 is CASSRGRQGETQYF. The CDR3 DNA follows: TGTGCCAGCAGCCGTGGCCGCCAGGGAGAGACCCAGTACTTC.

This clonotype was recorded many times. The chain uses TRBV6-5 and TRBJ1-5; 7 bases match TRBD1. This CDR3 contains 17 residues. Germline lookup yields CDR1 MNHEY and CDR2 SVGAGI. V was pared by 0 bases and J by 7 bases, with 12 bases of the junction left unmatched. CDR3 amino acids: CASSYSPSQGTDQPQHF. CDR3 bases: TGTGCCAGCAGTTACTCTCCTTCACAGGGGACGGACCAGCCCCAGCATTTT.

The CDR3 DNA is TGTGCCAGCAGCCTACAGGGGTGGCGGACAGATACGCAGTATTTT. Protein sequence: CASSLQGWRTDTQYF. The chain uses TRBV12-3 or TRBV12-4 and TRBJ2-3, with 7 bases fitting TRBD1. The J segment lost 3 bases and the V segment lost 6 bases, leaving 9 bases of the junction unmatched. The CDR3 sequence is 15 residues long.

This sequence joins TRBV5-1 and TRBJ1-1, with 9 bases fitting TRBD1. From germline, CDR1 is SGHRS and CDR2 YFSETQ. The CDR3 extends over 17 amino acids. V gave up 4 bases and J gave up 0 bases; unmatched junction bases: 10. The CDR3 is CASSPNYRGPVNTEAFF. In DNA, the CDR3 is TGCGCCAGCAGCCCCAACTACAGGGGGCCTGTGAACACTGAAGCTTTCTTT.

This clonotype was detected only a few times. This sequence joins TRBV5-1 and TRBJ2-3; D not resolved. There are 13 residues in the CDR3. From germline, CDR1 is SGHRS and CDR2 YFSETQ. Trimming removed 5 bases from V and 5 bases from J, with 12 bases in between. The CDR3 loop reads CASRGSSQDTQYF. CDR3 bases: TGCGCCAGCAGGGGATCCTCCCAAGATACGCAGTATTTT.

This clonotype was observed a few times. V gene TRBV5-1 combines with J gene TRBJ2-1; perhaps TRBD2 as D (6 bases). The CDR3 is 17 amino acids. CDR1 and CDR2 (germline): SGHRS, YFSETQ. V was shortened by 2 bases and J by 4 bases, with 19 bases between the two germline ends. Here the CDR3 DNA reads TGCGCCAGCAGCTTTGGTGGAACTAGCCGGAGTTACAATGAGCAGTTCTTC. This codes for CASSFGGTSRSYNEQFF.

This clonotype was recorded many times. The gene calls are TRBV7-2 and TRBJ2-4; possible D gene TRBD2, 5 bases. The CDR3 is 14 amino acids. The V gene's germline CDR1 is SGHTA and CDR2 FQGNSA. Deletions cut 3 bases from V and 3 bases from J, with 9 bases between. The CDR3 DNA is TGTGCCAGCAGCTTCACTAGTGGCAAAAACATTCAGTACTTC. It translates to CASSFTSGKNIQYF.

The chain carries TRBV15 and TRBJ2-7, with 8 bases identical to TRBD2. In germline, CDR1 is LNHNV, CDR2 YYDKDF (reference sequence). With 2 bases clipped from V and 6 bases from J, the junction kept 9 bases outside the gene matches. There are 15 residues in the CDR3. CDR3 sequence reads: CATSRWTSPAGEQYF. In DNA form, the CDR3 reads TGTGCCACCAGCAGATGGACTAGCCCTGCTGGCGAGCAGTACTTC.

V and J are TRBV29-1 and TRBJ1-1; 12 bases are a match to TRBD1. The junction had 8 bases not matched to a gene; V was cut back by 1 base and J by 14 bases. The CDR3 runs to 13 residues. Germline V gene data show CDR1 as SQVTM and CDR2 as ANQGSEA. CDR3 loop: CSVEALAGTGGFF. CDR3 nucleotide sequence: TGCAGCGTTGAAGCCCTTGCCGGGACAGGGGGCTTCTTT.

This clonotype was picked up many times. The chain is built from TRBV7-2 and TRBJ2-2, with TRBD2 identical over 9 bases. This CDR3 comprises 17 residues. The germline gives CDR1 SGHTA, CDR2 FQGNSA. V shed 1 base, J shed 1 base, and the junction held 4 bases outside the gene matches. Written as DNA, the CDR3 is TGTGCCAGCAGCTTAGTGGGACTAGCCTGGAACACCGGGGAGCTGTTTTTT. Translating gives CASSLVGLAWNTGELFF.

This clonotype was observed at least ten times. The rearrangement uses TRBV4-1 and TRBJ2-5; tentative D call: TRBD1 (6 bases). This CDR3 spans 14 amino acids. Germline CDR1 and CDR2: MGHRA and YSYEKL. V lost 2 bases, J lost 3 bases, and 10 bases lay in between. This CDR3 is CASSQPWTEETQYF. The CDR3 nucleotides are TGCGCCAGCAGCCAACCTTGGACAGAAGAGACCCAGTACTTC.

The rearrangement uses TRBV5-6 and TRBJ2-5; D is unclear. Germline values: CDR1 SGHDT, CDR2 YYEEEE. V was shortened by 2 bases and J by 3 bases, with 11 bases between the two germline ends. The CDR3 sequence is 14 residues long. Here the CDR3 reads CASSFIGSKETQYF. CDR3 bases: TGTGCCAGCAGCTTTATTGGAAGTAAAGAGACCCAGTACTTC.

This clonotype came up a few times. The CDR3 DNA follows: TGTGCCAGCAGCGCAACGACGGGGGGCCCCTACAATGAGCAGTTCTTC. It is translated as CASSATTGGPYNEQFF. The chain couples TRBV3-1 to TRBJ2-1; D possibly corresponds to TRBD2 (7 bases). CDR3 size: 16 residues. CDR1 is LGHDT and CDR2 is YNNKEL in the germline V gene (reference sequence). V lost 5 bases to trimming and J lost 2 bases, with 16 bases between them.

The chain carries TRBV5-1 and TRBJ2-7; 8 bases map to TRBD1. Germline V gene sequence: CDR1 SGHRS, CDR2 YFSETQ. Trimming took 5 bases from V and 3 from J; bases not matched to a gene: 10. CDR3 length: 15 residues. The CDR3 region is CASSLRTGTNYEQYF. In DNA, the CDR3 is TGCGCCAGCAGTTTACGGACAGGGACGAACTACGAGCAGTACTTC.

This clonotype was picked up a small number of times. CDR3 in amino acids: CASSQEEQGAYGYTF. The CDR3 coding sequence is TGCGCCAGCAGCCAAGAGGAACAGGGTGCCTATGGCTACACCTTC. V gene TRBV4-3 combines with J gene TRBJ1-2, with a possible D match to TRBD1 (6 bases). Trimming stripped 0 bases from V and 4 bases from J, with 12 bases between. The CDR3 contains 15 residues. The germline V gene encodes CDR1 LGHNA and CDR2 YSLEER.

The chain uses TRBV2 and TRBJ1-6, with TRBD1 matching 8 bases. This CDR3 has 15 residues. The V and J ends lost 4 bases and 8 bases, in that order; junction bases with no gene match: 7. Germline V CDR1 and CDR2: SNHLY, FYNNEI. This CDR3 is CASSGLTGEYSPLHF. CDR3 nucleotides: TGTGCCAGCAGTGGGCTGACAGGGGAGTATTCACCCCTCCACTTT.

The chain's CDR3 is CASSVRLQGGAYNEQFF. CDR3 nucleotides: TGTGCCAGCAGCGTACGGCTTCAGGGTGGCGCCTACAATGAGCAGTTCTTC. The J gene is TRBJ2-1, the V gene TRBV9; a possible D gene is TRBD1 (5 bases). Germline loops: CDR1 SGDLS, CDR2 YYNGEE. Between the trimmed V and J ends, which lost 1 base and 2 bases, there was a span of 16 bases. This CDR3 comprises 17 residues.

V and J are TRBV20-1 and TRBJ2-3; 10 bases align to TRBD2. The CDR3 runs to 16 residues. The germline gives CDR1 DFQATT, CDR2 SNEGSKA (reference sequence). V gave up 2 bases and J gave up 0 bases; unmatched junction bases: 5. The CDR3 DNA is TGCAGTGCTAGACCCGTAGCGGGAGGAAGCACAGATACGCAGTATTTT. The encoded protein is CSARPVAGGSTDTQYF.

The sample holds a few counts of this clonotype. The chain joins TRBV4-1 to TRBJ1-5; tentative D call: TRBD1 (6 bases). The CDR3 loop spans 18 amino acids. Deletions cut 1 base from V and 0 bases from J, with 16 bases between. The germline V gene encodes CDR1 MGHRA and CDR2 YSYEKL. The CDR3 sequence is CASSQGNRAEYSNQPQHF. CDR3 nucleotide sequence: TGCGCCAGCAGCCAAGGGAACAGGGCTGAATATAGCAATCAGCCCCAGCATTTT.